This section outlines one T cell receptor beta chain sequence together with its context. Its target is unknown. The germline CDR1 and CDR2 sequences are KGHSH and LQKENI. Trimming cost V 1 base and J 0 bases, with 7 bases left between them. The CDR3 runs 15 residues. The record originates from a study of shared clonotypes between healthy human individuals. A CD45RA-negative memory subset and a CD45RA+ naive subset were separated from the CD4+ cells. Whole-study findings and limits: Generally, naive subsets (rather than memory subsets) showed larger estimated richness. The four-donor shared clonotypes exceeded non-shared clonotypes in generation probability, with non-shared ones scoring lower.

Evenly divided among several immunoSEQ plates was the genomic DNA of each subset. Sequencing was performed with immunoSEQ multiplex PCR; in TCRdb, only in-frame clones are kept and a portion is missing. The sample lists 600,000 to 750,000 clones, around 72% seen once, with about 2% in the top ten. The V and J genes are TRBV18 and TRBJ1-3; D possibly corresponds to TRBD1 (5 bases). The sequencing input was memory CD4+ T cells sorted from blood. The sample's subset: CD45RA-negative fraction. The source is a woman aged 25 to 45 in good health. In DNA form, the CDR3 reads TGTGCCAGCTCACCACAGGGGACCTCTGGAAACACCATATATTTT. Protein product: CASSPQGTSGNTIYF.